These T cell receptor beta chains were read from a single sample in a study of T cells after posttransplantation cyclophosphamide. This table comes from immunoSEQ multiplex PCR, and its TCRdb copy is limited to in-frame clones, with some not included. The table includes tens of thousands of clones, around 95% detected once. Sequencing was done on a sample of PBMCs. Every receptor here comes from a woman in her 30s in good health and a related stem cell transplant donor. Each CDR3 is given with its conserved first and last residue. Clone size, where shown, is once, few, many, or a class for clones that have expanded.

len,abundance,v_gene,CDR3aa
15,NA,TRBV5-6,CASSLGDTRVYEQYF
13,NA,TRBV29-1,CSVEEQGTYEQYF
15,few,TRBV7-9,CASSRRDPKADTQYF
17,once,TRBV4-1,CASSQVGFRGRGEKLFF
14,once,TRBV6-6,CASSYYGGQETQYF
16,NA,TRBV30,CAWSRTGPFFTNGYTF
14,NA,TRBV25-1,CASSERGGAQPQHF
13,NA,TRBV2,CASIREMNTEAFF
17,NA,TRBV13,CASSLGAGAPNTGELFF
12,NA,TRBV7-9,CASSFYRETQYF
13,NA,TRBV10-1,CASSDGSPGKLFF
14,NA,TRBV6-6,CASGGSGGTEKLFF
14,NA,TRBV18,CASSPQGGVTEAFF
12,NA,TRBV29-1,CSVDSQNTEAFF
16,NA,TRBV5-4,CASSLGRRRSTDTQYF
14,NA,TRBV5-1,CASSRGQGPYEQYF
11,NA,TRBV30,CAWIANYGYTF
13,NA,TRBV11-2,CASSPLGLNVLTF
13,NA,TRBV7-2,CASSLAGSGANTF
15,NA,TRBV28,CASSLGGGARETQYF
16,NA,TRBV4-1,CASSQDSPEDQETQYF
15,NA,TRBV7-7,CASSPGTSGTNEQFF
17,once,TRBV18,CASSPRTSGGRRDEQFF
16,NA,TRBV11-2,CASRLLAGGNTGELFF
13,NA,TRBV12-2,CASRLAPGTEAFF
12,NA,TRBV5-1,CASRTGGETQYF
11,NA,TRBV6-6,CASSNQETQYF
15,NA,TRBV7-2,CASSYLAGGLETQYF
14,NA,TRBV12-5,CASGLVRAEPEAFF
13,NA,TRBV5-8,CASTPGGRETQYF
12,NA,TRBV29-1,CSVGQGGYEQYF
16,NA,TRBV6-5,CASSYSPAASGNTIYF
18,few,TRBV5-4,CASSLGLAGGFRQETQYF
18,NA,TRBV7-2,CASSLGPPGQRSNQPQHF
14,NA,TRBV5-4,CASSLGTGEGEQFF
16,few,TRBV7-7,CASSLGRTVNTGELFF
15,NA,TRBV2,CASADSSLAKNIQYF
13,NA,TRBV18,CASSLGRPDTQYF
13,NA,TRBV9,CASSDGTGYEQYF
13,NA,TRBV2,CASKQEANQPQHF